Listed below are T cell receptor beta chains from one sample, sequenced in a study of blood T cell repertoires in COVID-19. Assay: immunoSEQ multiplex PCR; the TCRdb copy retains only in-frame clones and omits some. The sample lists under 150,000 clones, around 81% seen once, with about 3.1% in the top ten. The sequencing input was peripheral blood. The receptors were sampled from a woman aged 40 to 50 with active or convalescent COVID-19. Each CDR3 is given with its conserved first and last residue. The D gene is left open where the match is weak. A clone size is listed for some rows: how often the clone was seen (once, few, many), or a class if it is expanded.

V	size	J	D	DNA	CDR3
TRBV28	NA	TRBJ1-2	TRBD1	TGTGCCAGCAGACGGCCGGGACAGGGGAGCTATGGCTACACCTTC	CASRRPGQGSYGYTF
TRBV28	NA	TRBJ2-7	TRBD2	TGTGCCAGCACCATCCAGGCGGGGGGATTATACGAGCAGTACTTC	CASTIQAGGLYEQYF
TRBV20-1	NA	TRBJ2-1	NA	TGCAGTGCTAGTGCACCTTACCGGTCGAGCTCCTACAATGAGCAGTTCTTC	CSASAPYRSSSYNEQFF
TRBV28	NA	TRBJ2-5	TRBD2	TGTGCCAGCAGTTTTCTTCGGGAGGGCCGGGTGGAGACCCAGTACTTC	CASSFLREGRVETQYF
TRBV27	NA	TRBJ1-1	TRBD1	TGTGCCAGCAGTCCATACAGGACAGGGCCGAACACTGAAGCTTTCTTT	CASSPYRTGPNTEAFF
TRBV28	NA	TRBJ2-5	NA	TGTGCCAGCACATACAGGGGAGGTGAGACCCAGTACTTC	CASTYRGGETQYF
TRBV19	NA	TRBJ1-1	NA	TGTGCCAGTAGGAACAGGCAGGGGTTGAACACTGAAGCTTTCTTT	CASRNRQGLNTEAFF
TRBV10-1	NA	TRBJ1-2	NA	TGCGCCAGCAGTGAGAGAGCGGGGCCCCTACCCCTATATGGCTACACCTTC	CASSERAGPLPLYGYTF
TRBV19	NA	TRBJ1-5	TRBD1	TGTGCCAGTAGTAAAGGACAGGGGGCATCGTATAGCAATCAGCCCCAGCATTTT	CASSKGQGASYSNQPQHF
TRBV6-5	NA	TRBJ2-7	TRBD1	TGTGCCAGCAGTTACGCACAGGGGGACTACGAGCAGTACTTC	CASSYAQGDYEQYF
TRBV28	NA	TRBJ1-2	NA	TGTGCCAGCAGTTTAGGCAGGGTTCGGAGCTATGGCTACACCTTC	CASSLGRVRSYGYTF
TRBV13	once	TRBJ2-3	TRBD1	TGTGCCAGCAGCCCTCAGTGGGGACAGGGCGACGATACGCAGTATTTT	CASSPQWGQGDDTQYF
TRBV30	NA	TRBJ2-7	NA	TGTGCCTGGAGTGTAGGGGCCAGTATCTACGAGCAGTACTTC	CAWSVGASIYEQYF
TRBV2	once	TRBJ1-2	NA	TGTGCCAGCAGTACCCCCCGGGGACTTAACTATGGCTACACCTTC	CASSTPRGLNYGYTF
TRBV6-1	NA	TRBJ2-1	TRBD2	TGTGCCAGCAGTGAAATAGTAACTAGCGGGGGCCGCGGGTTCTTC	CASSEIVTSGGRGFF
TRBV11-2	NA	TRBJ1-5	NA	TGTGCCAGCAGCCCAGGGGTCAATCAGCCCCAGCATTTT	CASSPGVNQPQHF
TRBV19	NA	TRBJ1-5	NA	TGTGCCAGTAGTAAACCGGACACCTACCCGAGCAATCAGCCCCAGCATTTT	CASSKPDTYPSNQPQHF
TRBV6-5	NA	TRBJ2-1	NA	TGTGCCAGCAGTTTCGACAGGTACAATGAGCAGTTCTTC	CASSFDRYNEQFF
TRBV28	NA	TRBJ1-1	NA	TGTGCCAGCAGTGCGACAGGTCCCCTGAGGGCTTTCTTT	CASSATGPLRAFF